Listed here is a single T cell receptor (beta chain). This clonotype was detected many times. What this receptor recognizes is not known. Base qualities are not provided; no much larger clone lies one nucleotide away. This entry is derived from a study of early T cells in non-severe SARS-CoV-2 infection (dated by TCRdb to the early 2020s). Notes on the research overall: Bulk RNA from unsorted whole blood was used for TCR sequencing, so alpha and beta chains could not be paired.

What the research found in general, with its limitations: VDJdb matching was skewed toward anti-spike CD8 responses and likely underestimated virus-specific expansions, missing private and CD4 specificities.

The study was a case-control design nested within a healthcare worker cohort in London, UK, with weekly nasopharyngeal swab PCR tests and blood sampling. Healthcare workers were enrolled in the week of the UK lockdown, from 23 to 31 March 2020, and were followed every week for up to roughly 16 weeks. The library came from 5' RACE. TCRdb lists the instrument as NextSeq 500. The TCR library protocol attached unique molecular identifiers to individual cDNA molecules to correct for sequencing error and PCR bias. TCR alpha and beta chains were both sequenced, and the abundances of alpha and beta sequences in each sample were closely correlated with each other. Per the original workflow: V gene, J gene and CDR3 annotation of TCR sequences was performed with Decombinator V4. Expanded TCRs were defined as changing significantly between any two time points under a Poisson model with p below 0.0001. TCR abundances were normalised to the total number of TCRs sequenced per sample and expressed as counts per million. VDJdb, accessed 1 November 2021, was searched for CMV, EBV and SARS-CoV-2 annotated TCRs, with TCRs annotated for multiple antigens excluded. TCRdb reran the public reads through fastp at Q25 and MiXCR, keeping productive beta chains. Merged by CDR3 protein, the rows form single entries marked with the most common genes and DNA. These V and J calls originate from TCRdb's pipeline instead of the authors' own analysis. The sample yields 60,000 to 65,000 distinct CDR3 sequences; about an eighth were counted once. The top ten clonotypes cover 4.4% of the sample.

The sample was whole blood. The TCR originated in an adult who was a healthcare worker with PCR-confirmed SARS-CoV-2 infection or an uninfected control (not recorded which).

CDR3 loop: CASRLISRLRGTTEAFF. Here is the DNA: TGTGCAAGTCGCTTAATCTCTCGACTCCGAGGGACCACTGAAGCTTTCTTT. This receptor chain uses TRBV12-2 and TRBJ1-1; the table's TRBD1 call for D was not verified on the DNA. TRBV12-2 constitutes a pseudogene. The CDR3 sequence holds 17 residues, the cysteine and phenylalanine included. CDR3 DNA is the only sequence kept; it has 51 bases, read in frame from the first base.